A single TCR beta chain is shown here with its context. Sequencing used immunoSEQ multiplex PCR; TCRdb keeps in-frame clones, though not all of them. The sample lists 270,000 or so clones, about nine tenths occurring once. The data belong to a study of blood T cell repertoires in COVID-19. V was cut by 0 bases and J by 2 bases, with 9 bases left in between. From germline, CDR1 is SGHRS and CDR2 YFSETQ. This CDR3 spans 15 amino acids. The receptor was isolated from a woman between 35 and 50 years old who had recovered from COVID-19. What was sequenced was peripheral blood. V gene TRBV5-1 combines with J gene TRBJ2-1; D might be TRBD2 (6 bases). The CDR3 reads CASSLVAGPYNEQFF. The CDR3 nucleotides are TGCGCCAGCAGCTTGGTTGCGGGACCCTACAATGAGCAGTTCTTC.